The present entry profiles one T cell receptor (beta chain) with its context. The data derive from a study of blood T cells in healthy people across ages. PCR was performed a second time for 7 to 11 cycles using a sample-barcoded 5' primer and a J-beta primer mix. Every cDNA was tagged by a template-switch adaptor with 12 random nucleotides. TCRdb independently ran MiXCR on the 5' RACE reads; one entry per CDR3 protein. The data contain 1.8 million or so distinct CDR3 sequences, about two fifths of them singletons. Trimming stripped 3 bases from V and 4 bases from J, with 12 bases between. The CDR3 is 14 residues long. CDR1 is MNHNY and CDR2 is SVGAGI in the germline V gene (reference sequence).

Sequenced sample: blood. The origin of this receptor is a human donor in good health. J is TRBJ1-2 and V is TRBV6-6, with no clear D. The CDR3 coding sequence is TGTGCCAGCAGTTATTTGGCCAGGAGCTATGGCTACACCTTC. This sequence encodes CASSYLARSYGYTF.